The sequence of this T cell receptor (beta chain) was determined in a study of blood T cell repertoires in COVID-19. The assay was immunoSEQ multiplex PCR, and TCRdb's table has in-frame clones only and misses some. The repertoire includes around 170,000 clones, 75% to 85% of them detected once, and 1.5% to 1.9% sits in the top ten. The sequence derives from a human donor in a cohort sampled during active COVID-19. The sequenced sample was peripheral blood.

The CDR3 here is CATPGNRTGANVLTF. The CDR3 nucleotides are TGTGCCACTCCAGGGAATCGGACTGGGGCCAACGTCCTGACTTTC. V and J are TRBV2 and TRBJ2-6, with D perhaps matching TRBD1 (5 bases). The germline CDR1 and CDR2 sequences are SNHLY and FYNNEI. The CDR3 is 15 residues long. Trimming pared 10 bases from V and 2 bases from J, leaving 15 bases between. Looking up the rest from reference TRBV2 and TRBJ2-6 gives the full variable domain: EPEVTQTPSHQVTQMGQEVILRCVPISNHLYFYWYRQILGQKVEFLVSFYNNEISEKSEIFDDQFSVERPDGSNFTLKIRSTKLEDSAMYFCATPGNRTGANVLTFGAGSRLTVL.